This TCR beta chain was sequenced in a study of CD8 T cells in ankylosing spondylitis. V shed 4 bases and J 3 bases; nucleotides not matched to a gene: 6. Looked up from germline, CDR1 is SGHRS and CDR2 is YFSETQ. The CDR3 runs to 14 residues. MiXCR was run by TCRdb on the 5' RACE reads, yielding one entry per CDR3 protein. The sample holds about 320,000 distinct CDR3 sequences, around a tenth seen once. The sample holds a few counts of this clonotype. Its antigen remains unknown. Study results and caveats: Significant enrichment of disease-linked clones was reported in matched ankylosing spondylitis synovial fluid.

The sequence came from a female donor with ankylosing spondylitis or in good health (not recorded which). The V call is TRBV5-1, the J call TRBJ1-2; 7 bases agree with TRBD1. Sequenced sample: blood, either unsorted or a sorted T cell fraction (not recorded which). The CDR3 DNA reads TGCGCCAGCAGCCACACAGGGGAAGACTATGGCTACACCTTC. Its protein is CASSHTGEDYGYTF.